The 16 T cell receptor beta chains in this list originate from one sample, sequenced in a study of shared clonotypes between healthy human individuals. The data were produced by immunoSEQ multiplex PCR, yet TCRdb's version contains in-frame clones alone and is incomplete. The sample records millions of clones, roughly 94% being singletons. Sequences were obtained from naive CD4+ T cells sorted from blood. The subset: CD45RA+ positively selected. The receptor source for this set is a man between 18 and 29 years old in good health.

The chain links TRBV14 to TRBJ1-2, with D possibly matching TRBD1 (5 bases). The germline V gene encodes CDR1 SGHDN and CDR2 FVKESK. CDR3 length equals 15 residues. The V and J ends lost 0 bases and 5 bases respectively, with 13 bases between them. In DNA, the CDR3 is TGTGCCAGCAGCCAAGATCAGGCAGGGCGGTATGGCTACACCTTC. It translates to CASSQDQAGRYGYTF.

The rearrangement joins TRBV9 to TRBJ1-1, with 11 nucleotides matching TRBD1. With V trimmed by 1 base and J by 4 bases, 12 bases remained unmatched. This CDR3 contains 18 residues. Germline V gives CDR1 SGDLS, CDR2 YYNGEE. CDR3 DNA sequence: TGTGCCAGCAGCGTAACTGGGACTCCCGGGACAGGGGGCACTGAAGCTTTCTTT. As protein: CASSVTGTPGTGGTEAFF.

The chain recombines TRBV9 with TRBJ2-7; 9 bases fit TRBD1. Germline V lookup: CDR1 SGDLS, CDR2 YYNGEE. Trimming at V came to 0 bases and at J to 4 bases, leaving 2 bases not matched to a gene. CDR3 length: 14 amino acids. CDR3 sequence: CASSVETGGYEQYF. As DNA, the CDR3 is TGTGCCAGCAGCGTAGAGACAGGGGGGTACGAGCAGTACTTC.

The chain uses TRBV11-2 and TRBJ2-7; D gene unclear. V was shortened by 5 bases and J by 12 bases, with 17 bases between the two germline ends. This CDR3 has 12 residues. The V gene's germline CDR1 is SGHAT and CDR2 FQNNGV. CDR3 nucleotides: TGTGCCAGCAGCCACGGACGGCGAAGTGGGTACTTC. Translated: CASSHGRRSGYF.

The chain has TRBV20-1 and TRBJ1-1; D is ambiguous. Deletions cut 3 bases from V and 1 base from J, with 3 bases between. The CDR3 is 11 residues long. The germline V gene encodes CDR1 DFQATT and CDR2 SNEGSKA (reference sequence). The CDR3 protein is CSASWNTEAFF. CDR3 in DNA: TGCAGTGCTAGCTGGAACACTGAAGCTTTCTTT.

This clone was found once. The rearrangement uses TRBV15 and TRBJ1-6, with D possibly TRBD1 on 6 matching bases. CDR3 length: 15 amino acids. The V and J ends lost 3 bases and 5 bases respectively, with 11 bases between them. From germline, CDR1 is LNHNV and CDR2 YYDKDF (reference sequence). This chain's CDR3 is CATSRGNRDNSPLHF. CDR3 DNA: TGTGCCACCAGCAGGGGGAACAGGGATAATTCACCCCTCCACTTT.

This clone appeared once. DNA of the CDR3: TGTGCCAGCAGTGAAGGGGCCGGGAGCAATCAGCCCCAGCATTTT. This encodes CASSEGAGSNQPQHF. The chain has TRBV2 and TRBJ1-5, with unresolved D. The V gene's germline CDR1 is SNHLY and CDR2 FYNNEI. The CDR3 is 15 amino acids. Trimming pared 1 base from V and 1 base from J, leaving 8 bases between.

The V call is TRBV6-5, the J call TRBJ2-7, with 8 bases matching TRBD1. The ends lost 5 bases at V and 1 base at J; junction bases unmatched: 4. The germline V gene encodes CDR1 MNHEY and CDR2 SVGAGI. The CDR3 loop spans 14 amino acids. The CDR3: CASSRQGPSYEQYF. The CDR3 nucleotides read TGTGCCAGCAGTCGACAGGGGCCATCCTACGAGCAGTACTTC.

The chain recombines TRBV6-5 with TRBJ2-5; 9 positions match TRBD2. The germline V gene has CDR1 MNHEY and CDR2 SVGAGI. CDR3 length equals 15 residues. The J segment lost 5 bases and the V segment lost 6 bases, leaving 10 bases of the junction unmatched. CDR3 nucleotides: TGTGCCAGCAGAGGTCCCGGGACTAGCTATGAGACCCAGTACTTC. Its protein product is CASRGPGTSYETQYF.

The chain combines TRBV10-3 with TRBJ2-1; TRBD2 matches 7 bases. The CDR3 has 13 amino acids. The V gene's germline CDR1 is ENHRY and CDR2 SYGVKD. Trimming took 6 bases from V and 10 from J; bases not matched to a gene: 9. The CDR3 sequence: CAIRGPGGSEQFF. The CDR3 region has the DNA TGTGCCATCAGGGGCCCCGGCGGGAGCGAGCAGTTCTTC.

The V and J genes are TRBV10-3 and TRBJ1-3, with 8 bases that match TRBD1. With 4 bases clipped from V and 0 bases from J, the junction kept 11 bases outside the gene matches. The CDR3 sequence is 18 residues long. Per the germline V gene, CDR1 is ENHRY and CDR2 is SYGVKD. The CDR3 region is CAISARTGIIASGNTIYF. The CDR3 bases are TGTGCCATCAGTGCGAGGACAGGGATAATCGCCTCTGGAAACACCATATATTTT.

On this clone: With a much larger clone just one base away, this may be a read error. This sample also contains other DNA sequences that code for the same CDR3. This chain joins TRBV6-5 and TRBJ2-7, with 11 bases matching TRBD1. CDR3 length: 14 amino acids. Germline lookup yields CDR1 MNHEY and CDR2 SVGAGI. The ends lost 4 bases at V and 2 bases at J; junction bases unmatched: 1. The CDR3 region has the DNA TGTGCCAGCAGTTTGGACAGGGGGCCCTACGAGCAGTACTTC. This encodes CASSLDRGPYEQYF.

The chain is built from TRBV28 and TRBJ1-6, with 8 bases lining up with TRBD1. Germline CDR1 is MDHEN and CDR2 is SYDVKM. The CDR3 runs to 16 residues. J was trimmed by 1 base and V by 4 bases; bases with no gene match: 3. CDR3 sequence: CASSSGGASYNSPLHF. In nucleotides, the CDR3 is TGTGCCAGCAGTTCAGGGGGCGCGTCCTATAATTCACCCCTCCACTTT.

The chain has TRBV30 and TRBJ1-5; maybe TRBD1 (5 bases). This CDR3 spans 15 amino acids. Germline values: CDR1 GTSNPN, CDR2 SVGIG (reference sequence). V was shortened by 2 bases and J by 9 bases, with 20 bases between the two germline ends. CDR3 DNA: TGTGCCTGGAGTAATGGGGACGGAAGAAAGAGGCCCCAGCATTTT. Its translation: CAWSNGDGRKRPQHF.

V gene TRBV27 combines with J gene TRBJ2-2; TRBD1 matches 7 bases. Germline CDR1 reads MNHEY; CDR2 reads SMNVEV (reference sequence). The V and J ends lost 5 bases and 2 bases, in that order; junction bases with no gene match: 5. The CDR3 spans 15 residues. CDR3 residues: CASSLTGVNTGELFF. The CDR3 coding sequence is TGTGCCAGCAGTCTAACAGGGGTTAACACCGGGGAGCTGTTTTTT.

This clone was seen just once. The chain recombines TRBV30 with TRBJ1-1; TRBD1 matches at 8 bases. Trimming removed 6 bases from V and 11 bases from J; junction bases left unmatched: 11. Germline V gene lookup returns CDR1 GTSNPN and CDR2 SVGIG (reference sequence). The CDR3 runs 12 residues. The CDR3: CACRVAGGVAFF. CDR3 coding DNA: TGTGCCTGCCGCGTGGCAGGGGGCGTTGCTTTCTTT. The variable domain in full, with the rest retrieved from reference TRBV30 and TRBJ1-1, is SQTIHQWPATLVQPVGSPLSLECTVEGTSNPNLYWYRQAAGRGLQLLFYSVGIGQISSEVPQNLSASRPQDRQFILSSKKLLLSDSGFYLCACRVAGGVAFFGQGTRLTVV.